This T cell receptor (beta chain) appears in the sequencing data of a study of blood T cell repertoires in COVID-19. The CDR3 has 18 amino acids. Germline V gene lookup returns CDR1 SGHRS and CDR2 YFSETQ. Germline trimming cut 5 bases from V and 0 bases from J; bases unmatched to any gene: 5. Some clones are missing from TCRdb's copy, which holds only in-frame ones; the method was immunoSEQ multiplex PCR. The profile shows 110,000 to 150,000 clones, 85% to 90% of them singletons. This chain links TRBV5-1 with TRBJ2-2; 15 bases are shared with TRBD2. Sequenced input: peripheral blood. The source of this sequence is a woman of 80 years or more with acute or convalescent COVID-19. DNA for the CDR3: TGCGCCAGCAGTTCCGGGACTAGCGGGGGGCCGAACACCGGGGAGCTGTTTTTT. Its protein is CASSSGTSGGPNTGELFF.